This entry describes one T cell receptor beta chain. The time point is: blood at routine non-recurrence follow-up after resection. The authors sequenced whole RNA from tumor, nontumor lung or frozen PBMC without sorting. The data belong to a study of spatial heterogeneity in lung cancer. Study as a whole: There were 72 donors, all of them untreated patients with early-stage non-small cell lung cancer.

Individual TCR cDNA molecules each bore their own unique molecular identifier. TCRdb ran MiXCR on the 5' RACE reads and lists one entry per CDR3 protein. Counted here are approximately 93,000 distinct CDR3 sequences, approximately 19% occurring once; the ten biggest clones make up 20% to 25%. Germline assignment: CDR1 LGHDT and CDR2 YNNKEL (reference sequence). The CDR3 is 18 residues long. Trimming at V came to 6 bases and at J to 0 bases, leaving 10 bases not matched to a gene. The clonotype was recovered from a male donor with early-stage non-small cell lung cancer. The chain carries TRBV3-1 and TRBJ1-3, with 11 nucleotides matching TRBD1. Sequencing used PBMCs, obtained at follow-up. CDR3 amino acids: CASRRKGQGVDSGNTIYF. The CDR3 DNA reads as TGTGCCAGCAGGCGTAAGGGACAGGGGGTCGACTCTGGAAACACCATATATTTT.